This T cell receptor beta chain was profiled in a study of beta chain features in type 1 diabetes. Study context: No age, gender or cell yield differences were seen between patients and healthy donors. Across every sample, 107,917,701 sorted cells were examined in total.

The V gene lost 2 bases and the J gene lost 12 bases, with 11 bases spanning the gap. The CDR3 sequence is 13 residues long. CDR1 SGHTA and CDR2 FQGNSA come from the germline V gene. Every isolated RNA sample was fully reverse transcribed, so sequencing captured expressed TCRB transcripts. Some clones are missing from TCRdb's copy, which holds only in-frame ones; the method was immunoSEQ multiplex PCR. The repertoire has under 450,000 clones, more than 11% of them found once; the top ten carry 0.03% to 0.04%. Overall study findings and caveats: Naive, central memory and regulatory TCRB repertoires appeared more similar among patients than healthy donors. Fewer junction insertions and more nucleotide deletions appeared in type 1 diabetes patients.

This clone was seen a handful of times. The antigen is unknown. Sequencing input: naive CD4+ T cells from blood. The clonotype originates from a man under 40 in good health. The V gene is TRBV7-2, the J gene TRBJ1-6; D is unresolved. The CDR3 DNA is TGTGCCAGCAGCTTAAAGGGCTTTGGACCCCTCCACTTT. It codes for CASSLKGFGPLHF.